This T cell receptor (beta chain) was obtained from a study of shared clonotypes between healthy human individuals. Study at large: Ranging from 18 to 49 in age, donors were two women and a few men. General study results and limits: Rarefaction revealed incomplete sorted-subset sequencing despite large depth. Compared with clonotypes that all four donors shared, non-shared clonotypes had lower generation probabilities.

Trimming cost V 5 bases and J 7 bases; bases outside gene matches: 10. This CDR3 region has 15 residues. The germline CDR1 and CDR2 sequences are MNHEY and SVGAGI. The assay was run at deep level. Here immunoSEQ multiplex PCR was the method, and the copy in TCRdb shows in-frame clones only, minus some. Among around 2.1 million clones, 90% to 96% were seen once, and the ten largest hold less than 0.15%. Turning to this clone: No antigen is known for it.

This chain connects TRBV6-5 to TRBJ1-4, with 7 bases identical to TRBD1. The sequence came from a man younger than 35 in good health. Material for sequencing was naive CD4+ T cells sorted from blood. This sample's subset: CD45RA+ positively selected. CDR3 in DNA: TGTGCCAGCAGTCCCCGGGGCAGGGGGAGTGAAAAACTGTTTTTT. Residues: CASSPRGRGSEKLFF.